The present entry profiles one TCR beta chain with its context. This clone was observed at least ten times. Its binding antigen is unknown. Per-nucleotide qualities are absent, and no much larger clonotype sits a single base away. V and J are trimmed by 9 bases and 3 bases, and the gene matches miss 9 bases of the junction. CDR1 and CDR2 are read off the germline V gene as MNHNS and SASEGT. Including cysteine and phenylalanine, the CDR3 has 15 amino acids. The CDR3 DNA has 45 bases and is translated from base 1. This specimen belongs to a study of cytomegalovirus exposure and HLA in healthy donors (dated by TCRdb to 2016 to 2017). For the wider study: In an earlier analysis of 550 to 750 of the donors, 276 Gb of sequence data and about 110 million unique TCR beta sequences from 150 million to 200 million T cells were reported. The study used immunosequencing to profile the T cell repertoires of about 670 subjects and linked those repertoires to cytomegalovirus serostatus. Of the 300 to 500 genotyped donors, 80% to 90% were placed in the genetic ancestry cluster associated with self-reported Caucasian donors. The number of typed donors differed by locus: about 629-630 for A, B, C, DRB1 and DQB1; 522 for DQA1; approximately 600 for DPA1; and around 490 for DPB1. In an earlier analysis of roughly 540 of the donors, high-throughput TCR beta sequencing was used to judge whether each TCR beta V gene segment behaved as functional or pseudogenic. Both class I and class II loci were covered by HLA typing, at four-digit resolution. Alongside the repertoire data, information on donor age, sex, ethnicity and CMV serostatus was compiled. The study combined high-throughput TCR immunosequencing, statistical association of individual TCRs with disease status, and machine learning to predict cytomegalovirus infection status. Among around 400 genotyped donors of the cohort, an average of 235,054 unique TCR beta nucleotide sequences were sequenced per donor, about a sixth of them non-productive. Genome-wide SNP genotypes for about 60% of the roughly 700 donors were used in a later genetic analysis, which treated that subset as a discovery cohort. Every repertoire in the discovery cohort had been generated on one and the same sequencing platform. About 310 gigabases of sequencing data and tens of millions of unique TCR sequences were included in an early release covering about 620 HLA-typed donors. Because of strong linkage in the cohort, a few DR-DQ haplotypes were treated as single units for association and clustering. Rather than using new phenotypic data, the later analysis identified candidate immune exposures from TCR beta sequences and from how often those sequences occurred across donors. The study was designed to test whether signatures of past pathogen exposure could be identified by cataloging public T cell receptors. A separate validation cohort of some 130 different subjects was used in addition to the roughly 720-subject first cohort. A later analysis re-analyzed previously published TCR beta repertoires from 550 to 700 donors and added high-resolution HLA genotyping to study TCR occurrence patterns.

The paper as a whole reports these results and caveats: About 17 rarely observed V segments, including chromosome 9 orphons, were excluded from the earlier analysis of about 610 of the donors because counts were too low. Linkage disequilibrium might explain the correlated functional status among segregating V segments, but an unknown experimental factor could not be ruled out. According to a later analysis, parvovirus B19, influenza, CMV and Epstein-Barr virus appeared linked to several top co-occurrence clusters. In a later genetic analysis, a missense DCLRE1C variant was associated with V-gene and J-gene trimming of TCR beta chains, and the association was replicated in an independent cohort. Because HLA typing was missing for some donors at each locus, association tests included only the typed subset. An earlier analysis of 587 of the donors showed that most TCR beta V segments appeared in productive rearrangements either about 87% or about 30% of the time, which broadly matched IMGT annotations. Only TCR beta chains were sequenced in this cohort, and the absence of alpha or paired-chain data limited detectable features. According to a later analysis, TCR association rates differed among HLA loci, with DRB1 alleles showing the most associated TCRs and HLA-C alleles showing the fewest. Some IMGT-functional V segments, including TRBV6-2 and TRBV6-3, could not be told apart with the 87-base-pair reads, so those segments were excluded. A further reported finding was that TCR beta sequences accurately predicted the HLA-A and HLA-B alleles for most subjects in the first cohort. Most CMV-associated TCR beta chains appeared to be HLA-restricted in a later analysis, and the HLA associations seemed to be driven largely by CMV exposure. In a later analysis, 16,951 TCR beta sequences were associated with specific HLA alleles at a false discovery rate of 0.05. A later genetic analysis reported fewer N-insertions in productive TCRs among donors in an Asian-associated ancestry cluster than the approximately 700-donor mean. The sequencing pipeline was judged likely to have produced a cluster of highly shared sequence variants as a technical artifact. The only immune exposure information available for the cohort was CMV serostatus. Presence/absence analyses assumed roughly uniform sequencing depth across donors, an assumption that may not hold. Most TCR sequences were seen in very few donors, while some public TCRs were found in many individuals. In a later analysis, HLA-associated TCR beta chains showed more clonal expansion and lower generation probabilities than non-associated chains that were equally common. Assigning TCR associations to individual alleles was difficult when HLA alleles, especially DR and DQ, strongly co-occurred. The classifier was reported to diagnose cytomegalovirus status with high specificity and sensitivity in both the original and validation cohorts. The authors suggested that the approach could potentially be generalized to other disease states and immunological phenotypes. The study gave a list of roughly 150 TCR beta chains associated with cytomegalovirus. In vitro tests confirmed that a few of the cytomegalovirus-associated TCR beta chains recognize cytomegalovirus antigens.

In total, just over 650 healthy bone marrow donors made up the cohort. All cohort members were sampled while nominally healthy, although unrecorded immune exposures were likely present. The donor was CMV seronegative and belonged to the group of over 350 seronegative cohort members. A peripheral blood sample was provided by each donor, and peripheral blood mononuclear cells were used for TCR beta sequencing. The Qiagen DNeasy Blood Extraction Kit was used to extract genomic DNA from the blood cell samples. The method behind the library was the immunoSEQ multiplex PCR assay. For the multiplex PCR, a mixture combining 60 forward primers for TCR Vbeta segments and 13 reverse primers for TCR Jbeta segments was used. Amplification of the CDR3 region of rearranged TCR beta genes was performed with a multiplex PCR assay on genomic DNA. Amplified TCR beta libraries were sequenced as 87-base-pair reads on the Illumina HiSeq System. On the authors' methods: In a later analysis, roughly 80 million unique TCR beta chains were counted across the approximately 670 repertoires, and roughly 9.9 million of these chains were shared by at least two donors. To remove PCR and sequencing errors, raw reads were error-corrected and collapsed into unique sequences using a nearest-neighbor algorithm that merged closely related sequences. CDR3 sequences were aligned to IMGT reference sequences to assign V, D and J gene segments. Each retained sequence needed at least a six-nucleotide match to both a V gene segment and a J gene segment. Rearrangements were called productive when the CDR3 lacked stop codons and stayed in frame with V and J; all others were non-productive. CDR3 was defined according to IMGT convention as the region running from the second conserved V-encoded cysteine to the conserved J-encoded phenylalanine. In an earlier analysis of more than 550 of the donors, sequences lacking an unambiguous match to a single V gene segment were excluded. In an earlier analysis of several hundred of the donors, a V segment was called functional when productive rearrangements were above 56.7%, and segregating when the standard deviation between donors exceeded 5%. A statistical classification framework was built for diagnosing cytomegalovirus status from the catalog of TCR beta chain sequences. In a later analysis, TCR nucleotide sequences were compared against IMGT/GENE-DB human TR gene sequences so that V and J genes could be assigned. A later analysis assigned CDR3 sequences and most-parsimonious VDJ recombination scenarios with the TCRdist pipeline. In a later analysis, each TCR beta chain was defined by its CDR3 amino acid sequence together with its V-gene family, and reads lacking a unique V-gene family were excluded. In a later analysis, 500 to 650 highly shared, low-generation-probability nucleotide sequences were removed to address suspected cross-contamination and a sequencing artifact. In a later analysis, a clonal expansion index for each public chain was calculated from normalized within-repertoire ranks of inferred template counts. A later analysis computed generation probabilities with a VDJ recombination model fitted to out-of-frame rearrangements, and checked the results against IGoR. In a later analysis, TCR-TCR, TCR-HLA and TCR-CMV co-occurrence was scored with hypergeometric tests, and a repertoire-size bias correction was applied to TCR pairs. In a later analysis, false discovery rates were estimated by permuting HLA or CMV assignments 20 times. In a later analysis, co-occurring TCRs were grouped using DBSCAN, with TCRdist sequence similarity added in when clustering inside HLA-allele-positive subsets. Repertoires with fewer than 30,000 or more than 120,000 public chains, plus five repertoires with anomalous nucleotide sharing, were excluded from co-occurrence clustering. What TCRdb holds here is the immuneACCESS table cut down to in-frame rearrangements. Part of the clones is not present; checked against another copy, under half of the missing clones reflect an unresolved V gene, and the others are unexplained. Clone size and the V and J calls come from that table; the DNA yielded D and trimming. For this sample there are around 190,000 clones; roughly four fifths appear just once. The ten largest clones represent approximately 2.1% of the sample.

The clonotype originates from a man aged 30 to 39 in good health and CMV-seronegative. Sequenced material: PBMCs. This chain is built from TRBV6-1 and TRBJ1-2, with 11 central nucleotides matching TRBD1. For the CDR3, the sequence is CASPGQGVGDYGYTF. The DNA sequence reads TGTGCCAGTCCGGGACAGGGGGTAGGTGACTATGGCTACACCTTC.